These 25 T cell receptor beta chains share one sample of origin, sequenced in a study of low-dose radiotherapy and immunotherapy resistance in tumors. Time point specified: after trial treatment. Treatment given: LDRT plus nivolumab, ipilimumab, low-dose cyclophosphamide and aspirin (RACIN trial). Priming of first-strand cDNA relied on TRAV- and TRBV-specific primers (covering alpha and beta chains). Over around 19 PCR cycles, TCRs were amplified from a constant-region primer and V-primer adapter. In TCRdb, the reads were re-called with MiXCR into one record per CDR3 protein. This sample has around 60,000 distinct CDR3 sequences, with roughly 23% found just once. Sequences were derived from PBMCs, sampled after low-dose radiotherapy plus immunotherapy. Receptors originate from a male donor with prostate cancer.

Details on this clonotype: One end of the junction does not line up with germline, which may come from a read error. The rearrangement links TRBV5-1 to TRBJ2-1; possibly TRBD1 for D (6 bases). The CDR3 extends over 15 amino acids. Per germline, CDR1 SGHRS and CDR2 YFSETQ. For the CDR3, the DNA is TGCGCCAGCAGCTTGGAAGGGGGACACTACAATGAGAAGTTCTTC. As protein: CASSLEGGHYNEKFF.

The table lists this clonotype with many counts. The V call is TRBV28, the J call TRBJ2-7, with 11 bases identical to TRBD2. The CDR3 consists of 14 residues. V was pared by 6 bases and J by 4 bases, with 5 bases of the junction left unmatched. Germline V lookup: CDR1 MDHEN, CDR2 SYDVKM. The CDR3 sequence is CASRGTSGRYEQYF. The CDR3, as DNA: TGTGCCAGCAGGGGGACTAGCGGAAGATACGAGCAGTACTTC.

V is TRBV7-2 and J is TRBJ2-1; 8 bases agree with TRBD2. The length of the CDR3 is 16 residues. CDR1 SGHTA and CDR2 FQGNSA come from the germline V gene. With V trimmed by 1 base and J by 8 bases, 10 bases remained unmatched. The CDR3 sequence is CASSLEGLAVWDEQFF. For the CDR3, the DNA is TGTGCCAGCAGCTTAGAAGGACTAGCCGTTTGGGATGAGCAGTTCTTC.

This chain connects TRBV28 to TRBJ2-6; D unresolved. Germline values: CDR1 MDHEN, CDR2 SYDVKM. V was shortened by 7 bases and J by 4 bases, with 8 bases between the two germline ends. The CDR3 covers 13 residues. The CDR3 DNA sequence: TGTGCCAGCACTGACGCGGGGGCCAACGTCCTGACTTTC. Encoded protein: CASTDAGANVLTF.

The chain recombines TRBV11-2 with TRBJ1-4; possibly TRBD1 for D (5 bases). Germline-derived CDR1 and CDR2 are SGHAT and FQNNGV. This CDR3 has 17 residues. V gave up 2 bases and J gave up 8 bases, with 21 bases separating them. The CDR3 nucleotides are TGTGCCAGCAGCTTACCTCCGGGGGTAGGGATGGGGGAAAAACTGTTTTTT. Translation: CASSLPPGVGMGEKLFF.

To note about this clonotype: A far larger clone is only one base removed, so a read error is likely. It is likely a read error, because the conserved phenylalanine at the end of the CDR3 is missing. The CDR3 DNA follows: TGTGCCAGCAGTTTCCTCGGGGTGGTGACCCAGTACTTA. This codes for CASSFLGVVTQYL. The V gene is TRBV28, the J gene TRBJ2-7; perhaps TRBD2 as D (5 bases). The last part of the DNA fits TRBJ2-5 better; the J call may be wrong. This CDR3 is 13 amino acids long. Germline loops: CDR1 MDHEN, CDR2 SYDVKM.

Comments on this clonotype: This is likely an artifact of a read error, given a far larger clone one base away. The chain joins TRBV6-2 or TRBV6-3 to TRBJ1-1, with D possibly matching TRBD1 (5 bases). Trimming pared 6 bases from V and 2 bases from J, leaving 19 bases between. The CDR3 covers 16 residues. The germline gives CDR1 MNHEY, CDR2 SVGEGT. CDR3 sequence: CASSLPGTEINTEAFF. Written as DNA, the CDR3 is TGTGCCAGCAGCCTACCCGGGACCGAGATTAACACTGAAGCTTTCTTT.

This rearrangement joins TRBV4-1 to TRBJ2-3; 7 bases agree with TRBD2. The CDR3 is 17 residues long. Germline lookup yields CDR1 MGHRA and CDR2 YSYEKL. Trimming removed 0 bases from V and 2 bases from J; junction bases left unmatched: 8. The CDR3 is CASSQEWQAGNTDTQYF. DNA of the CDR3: TGCGCCAGCAGCCAAGAATGGCAAGCGGGGAACACAGATACGCAGTATTTT.

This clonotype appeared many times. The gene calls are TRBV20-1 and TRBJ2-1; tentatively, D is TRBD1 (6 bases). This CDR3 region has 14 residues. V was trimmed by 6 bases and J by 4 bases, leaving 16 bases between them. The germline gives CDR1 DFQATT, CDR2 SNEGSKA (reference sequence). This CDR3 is CSARDIRLYNEQFF. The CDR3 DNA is TGCAGTGCCCGGGACATAAGATTATACAATGAGCAGTTCTTC.

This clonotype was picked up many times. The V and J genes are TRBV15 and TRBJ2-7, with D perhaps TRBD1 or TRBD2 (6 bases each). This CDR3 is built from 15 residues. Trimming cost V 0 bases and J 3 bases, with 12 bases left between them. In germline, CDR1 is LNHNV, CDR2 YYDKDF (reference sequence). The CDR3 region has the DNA TGTGCCACCAGCAGAGATCGGGGGCAGGGCTACGAGCAGTACTTC. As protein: CATSRDRGQGYEQYF.

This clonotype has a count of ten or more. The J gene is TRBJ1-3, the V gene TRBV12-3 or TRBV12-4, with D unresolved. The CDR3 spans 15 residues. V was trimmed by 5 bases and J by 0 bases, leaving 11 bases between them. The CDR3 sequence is CASSPSPSSGNTIYF. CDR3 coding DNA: TGTGCCAGCAGTCCCTCCCCCTCCTCTGGAAACACCATATATTTT.

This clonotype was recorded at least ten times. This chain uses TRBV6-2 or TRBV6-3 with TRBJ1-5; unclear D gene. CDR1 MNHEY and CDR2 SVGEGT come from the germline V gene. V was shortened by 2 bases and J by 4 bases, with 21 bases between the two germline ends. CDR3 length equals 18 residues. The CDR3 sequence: CASSYPEGAVLVNQPQHF. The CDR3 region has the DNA TGTGCCAGCAGTTACCCCGAGGGCGCGGTCCTAGTGAATCAGCCCCAGCATTTT.

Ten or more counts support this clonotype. CDR3 protein: CASSQEPGLVGEQFF. CDR3 nucleotides: TGCGCCAGCAGCCAAGAGCCGGGACTAGTCGGGGAGCAGTTCTTC. The V and J genes are TRBV4-1 and TRBJ2-1, with 8 bases matching TRBD2. From germline, CDR1 is MGHRA and CDR2 YSYEKL. V was pared by 0 bases and J by 10 bases, with 8 bases of the junction left unmatched. This CDR3 is 15 amino acids long.

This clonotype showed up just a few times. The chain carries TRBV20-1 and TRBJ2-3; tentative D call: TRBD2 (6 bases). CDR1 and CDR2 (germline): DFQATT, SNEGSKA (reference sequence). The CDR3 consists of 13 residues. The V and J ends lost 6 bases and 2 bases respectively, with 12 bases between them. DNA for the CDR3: TGCAGTGCCCCCCGGGGGTACACAGATACGCAGTATTTT. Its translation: CSAPRGYTDTQYF.

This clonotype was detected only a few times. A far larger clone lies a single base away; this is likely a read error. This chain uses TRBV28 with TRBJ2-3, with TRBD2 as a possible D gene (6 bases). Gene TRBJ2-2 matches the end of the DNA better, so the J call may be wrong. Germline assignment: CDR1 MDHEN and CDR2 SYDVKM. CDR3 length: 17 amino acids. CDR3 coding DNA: TGTGCCAGCAGTTTAACCCAGGAGGCGCGGGGCACCGGGGAGCTGTTTTTT. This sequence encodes CASSLTQEARGTGELFF.

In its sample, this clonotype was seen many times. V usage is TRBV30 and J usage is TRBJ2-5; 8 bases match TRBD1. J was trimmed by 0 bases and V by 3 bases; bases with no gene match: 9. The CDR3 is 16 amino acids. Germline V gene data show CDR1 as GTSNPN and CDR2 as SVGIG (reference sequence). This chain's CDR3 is CAWRAQGEKYQETQYF. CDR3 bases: TGTGCCTGGAGAGCACAGGGGGAGAAGTACCAAGAGACCCAGTACTTC.

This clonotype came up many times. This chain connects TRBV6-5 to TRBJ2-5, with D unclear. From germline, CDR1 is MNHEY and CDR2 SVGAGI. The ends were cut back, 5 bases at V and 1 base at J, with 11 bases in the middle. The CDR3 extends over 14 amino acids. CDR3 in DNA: TGTGCCAGCAGTCCCGGAGCACGCCAAGAGACCCAGTACTTC. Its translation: CASSPGARQETQYF.

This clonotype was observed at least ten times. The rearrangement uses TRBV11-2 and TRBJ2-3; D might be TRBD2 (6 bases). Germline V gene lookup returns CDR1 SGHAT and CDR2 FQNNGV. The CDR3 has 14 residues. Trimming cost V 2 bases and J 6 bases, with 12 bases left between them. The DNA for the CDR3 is TGTGCCAGCAGCTTAATCCTAGCGCCCGATACGCAGTATTTT. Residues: CASSLILAPDTQYF.

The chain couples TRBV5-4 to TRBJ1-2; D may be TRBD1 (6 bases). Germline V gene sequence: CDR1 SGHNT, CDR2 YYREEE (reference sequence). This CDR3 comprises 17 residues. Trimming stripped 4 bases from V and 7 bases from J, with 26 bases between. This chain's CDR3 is CASSADLQGSIAIGYTF. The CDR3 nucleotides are TGTGCCAGCAGCGCAGACCTACAGGGATCGATTGCGATTGGCTACACCTTC.

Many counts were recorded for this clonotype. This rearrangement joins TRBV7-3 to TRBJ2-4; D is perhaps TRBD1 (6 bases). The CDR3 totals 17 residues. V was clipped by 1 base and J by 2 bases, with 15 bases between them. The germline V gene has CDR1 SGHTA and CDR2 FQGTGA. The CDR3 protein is CASSLRVKGDTKNIQYF. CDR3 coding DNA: TGTGCCAGCAGCTTAAGAGTCAAGGGGGACACCAAAAACATTCAGTACTTC. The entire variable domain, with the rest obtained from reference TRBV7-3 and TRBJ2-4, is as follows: GAGVSQTPSNKVTEKGKYVELRCDPISGHTALYWYRQSLGQGPEFLIYFQGTGAADDSGLPNDRFFAVRPEGSVSTLKIQRTERGDSAVYLCASSLRVKGDTKNIQYFGAGTRLSVL.

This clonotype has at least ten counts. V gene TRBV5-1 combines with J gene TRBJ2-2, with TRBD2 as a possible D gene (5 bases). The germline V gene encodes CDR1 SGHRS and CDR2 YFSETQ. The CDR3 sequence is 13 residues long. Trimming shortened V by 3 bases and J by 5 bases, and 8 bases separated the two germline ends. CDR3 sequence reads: CASSSTRTGELFF. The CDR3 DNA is TGCGCCAGCAGCTCCACTAGAACCGGGGAGCTGTTTTTT. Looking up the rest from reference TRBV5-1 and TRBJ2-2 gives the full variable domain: KAGVTQTPRYLIKTRGQQVTLSCSPISGHRSVSWYQQTPGQGLQFLFEYFSETQRNKGNFPGRFSGRQFSNSRSEMNVSTLELGDSALYLCASSSTRTGELFFGEGSRLTVL.

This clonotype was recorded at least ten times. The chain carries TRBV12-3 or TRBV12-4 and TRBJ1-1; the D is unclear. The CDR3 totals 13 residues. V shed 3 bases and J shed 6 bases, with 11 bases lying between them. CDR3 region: CASSFTGFAEAFF. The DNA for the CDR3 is TGTGCCAGCAGTTTCACGGGTTTCGCTGAAGCTTTCTTT.

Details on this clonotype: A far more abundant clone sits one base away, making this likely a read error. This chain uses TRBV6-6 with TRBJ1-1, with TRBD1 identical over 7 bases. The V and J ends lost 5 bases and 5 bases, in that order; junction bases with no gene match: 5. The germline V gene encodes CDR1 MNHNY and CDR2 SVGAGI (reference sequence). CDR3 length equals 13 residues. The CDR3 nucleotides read TGTGCCAGCAGTAAACAGGGGAGTACTGAAGCTTTCTTT. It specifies CASSKQGSTEAFF.

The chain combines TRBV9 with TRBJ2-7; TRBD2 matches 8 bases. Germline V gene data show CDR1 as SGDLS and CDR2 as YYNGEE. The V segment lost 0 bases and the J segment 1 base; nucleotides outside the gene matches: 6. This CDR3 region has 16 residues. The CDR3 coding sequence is TGTGCCAGCAGCGTAGAAGGCGGGGGGTCATCCTACGAGCAGTACTTC. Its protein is CASSVEGGGSSYEQYF.

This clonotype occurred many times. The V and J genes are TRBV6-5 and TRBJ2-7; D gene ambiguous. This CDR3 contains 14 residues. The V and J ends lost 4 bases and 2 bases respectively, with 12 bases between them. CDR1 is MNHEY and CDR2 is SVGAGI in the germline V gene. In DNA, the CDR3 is TGTGCCAGCAGTTCTCTGAATGGCCCCTACGAGCAGTACTTC. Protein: CASSSLNGPYEQYF.